This T cell receptor (beta chain) stems from a study of control samples from healthy donors and cancer patients. Clones were read by immunoSEQ multiplex PCR, and TCRdb kept only the in-frame ones, dropping some. Here the sample table reports some 190,000 clones. The germline gives CDR1 SGHVS, CDR2 FQNEAQ. The CDR3 has 14 amino acids. The junction had 8 bases not matched to a gene; V was cut back by 2 bases and J by 12 bases. The sequenced sample was blood. The chain recombines TRBV7-8 with TRBJ2-3; 10 nucleotides agree with TRBD2. The clonotype originates from a young woman in good health. The CDR3, as DNA: TGTGCCAGCAGCTTAATGACTAGCGGGCCGGAACAGTATTTT. Amino acids: CASSLMTSGPEQYF. The complete variable domain, with remaining parts taken from reference TRBV7-8 and TRBJ2-3, reads GAGVSQSPRYKVAKRGQDVALRCDPISGHVSLFWYQQALGQGPEFLTYFQNEAQLDKSGLPSDRFFAERPEGSVSTLKIQRTQQEDSAVYLCASSLMTSGPEQYFGPGTRLTVL.